The 14 T cell receptor beta chains given below trace back to one sample, sequenced in a study of blood T cell repertoires in COVID-19. Assay used: immunoSEQ multiplex PCR; TCRdb lists only in-frame clones, some missing. Seen here are 55,000 or so clones, about 83% observed once, and the top ten hold about 6.5%. Input material: peripheral blood. These receptors originate from a woman aged 55-69 years with COVID-19, enrolled during active disease.

V and J are TRBV7-2 and TRBJ2-7, with 9 bases aligning to TRBD1. Germline lookup yields CDR1 SGHTA and CDR2 FQGNSA. This CDR3 has 15 residues. Trimming took 6 bases from V and 1 from J; bases not matched to a gene: 7. The CDR3 bases are TGTGCCAGCAGGTGGACCGGGACAGGGTCCTACGAGCAGTACTTC. It yields the protein CASRWTGTGSYEQYF.

The rearrangement uses TRBV11-2 and TRBJ1-2, with no clear D. V was pared by 6 bases and J by 2 bases, with 16 bases between. CDR3 length: 15 residues. Germline V lookup: CDR1 SGHAT, CDR2 FQNNGV. The CDR3 DNA reads as TGTGCCAGCAGTAGTGGGAGTGTAAACAACTATGGCTACACCTTC. It yields the protein CASSSGSVNNYGYTF.

The chain joins TRBV7-9 to TRBJ2-5, with D perhaps matching TRBD2 (6 bases). CDR1 and CDR2 (germline): SEHNR, FQNEAQ (reference sequence). The CDR3 runs 14 residues. The V end lost 4 bases, the J end lost 6 bases, and 15 bases lay between the germline ends. The CDR3 DNA is TGTGCCAGCAGCTCATCTGGGGGGTCGAAGACCCAGTACTTC. This translates into CASSSSGGSKTQYF.

The chain recombines TRBV29-1 with TRBJ2-1; 9 positions match TRBD2. Germline CDR1 and CDR2: SQVTM and ANQGSEA. This CDR3 is built from 17 residues. Trimming cost V 0 bases and J 2 bases; bases outside gene matches: 8. The CDR3 DNA reads as TGCAGCGTTGAAGATCTTTCTCGCGGGAGGGCCTACAATGAGCAGTTCTTC. As protein: CSVEDLSRGRAYNEQFF.

This chain links TRBV28 with TRBJ2-7, with D tentatively TRBD2 (5 bases). CDR3 size: 14 residues. Germline CDR1 is MDHEN and CDR2 is SYDVKM. V was pared by 7 bases and J by 0 bases, with 13 bases between. This chain's CDR3 is CASKPTGSSYEQYF. The CDR3 nucleotides are TGTGCCAGCAAGCCGACGGGGAGCTCCTACGAGCAGTACTTC.

The gene calls are TRBV4-1 and TRBJ1-2; tentatively, D is TRBD1 (6 bases). CDR1 and CDR2 (germline): MGHRA, YSYEKL. The CDR3 has 14 residues. Deletions cut 6 bases from V and 8 bases from J, with 19 bases between. CDR3 sequence (DNA): TGCGCCAGCAGTCTGAGCGGGGGGGCGGGCGGCTACACCTTC. Protein: CASSLSGGAGGYTF.

The chain combines TRBV19 with TRBJ2-1; 10 bases are a match to TRBD2. Germline CDR1 is LNHDA and CDR2 is SQIVND (reference sequence). V was pared by 4 bases and J by 1 base, with 1 base of the junction left unmatched. This CDR3 is built from 15 residues. In DNA, the CDR3 is TGTGCCAGTAGTAGGACTAGCGGTTCCTACAATGAGCAGTTCTTC. Its protein product is CASSRTSGSYNEQFF.

The chain joins TRBV9 to TRBJ2-2, with TRBD2 as a possible D gene (5 bases). The ends were cut back, 4 bases at V and 6 bases at J, with 7 bases in the middle. The length of the CDR3 is 12 residues. Germline loops: CDR1 SGDLS, CDR2 YYNGEE. CDR3 protein: CASSPGAGELFF. Here the CDR3 DNA reads TGTGCCAGCAGCCCCGGGGCCGGGGAGCTGTTTTTT.

The chain recombines TRBV6-1 with TRBJ2-1, with 7 bases matching TRBD1. This CDR3 is 14 amino acids long. Germline V lookup: CDR1 MNHNS, CDR2 SASEGT. J was trimmed by 3 bases and V by 5 bases; bases with no gene match: 4. CDR3 sequence reads: CASSPWDSYNEQFF. CDR3 nucleotides: TGTGCCAGCAGTCCGTGGGACAGCTACAATGAGCAGTTCTTC.

For the CDR3, the DNA is TGTGCCAGCAGTAAGACTAGTTTCAGTCCCGACGAGCAGTACTTC. Amino acids: CASSKTSFSPDEQYF. The chain carries TRBV5-4 and TRBJ2-7; TRBD2 is a possible D gene (6 bases). The CDR3 covers 15 residues. CDR1 SGHNT and CDR2 YYREEE come from the germline V gene (reference sequence). V was clipped by 5 bases and J by 5 bases, with 20 bases between them.

The J gene is TRBJ1-2, the V gene TRBV13, with 7 bases aligning to TRBD1. Trimming took 5 bases from V and 8 from J; bases not matched to a gene: 14. The CDR3 loop spans 15 amino acids. Germline V gene lookup returns CDR1 PRHDT and CDR2 FYEKMQ (reference sequence). The CDR3 bases are TGTGCCAGCAGCCTGACCGGGACAGAGGATTACGGCTACACCTTC. Its translation: CASSLTGTEDYGYTF. The full variable domain, in which reference TRBV13 and TRBJ1-2 provide the parts outside the CDR3, is AAGVIQSPRHLIKEKRETATLKCYPIPRHDTVYWYQQGPGQDPQFLISFYEKMQSDKGSIPDRFSAQQFSDYHSELNMSSLELGDSALYFCASSLTGTEDYGYTFGSGTRLTVV.

V usage is TRBV27 and J usage is TRBJ2-1, with 9 bases identical to TRBD2. From germline, CDR1 is MNHEY and CDR2 SMNVEV (reference sequence). This CDR3 contains 11 residues. V dropped 3 bases and J dropped 14; count of bases not matched to a gene: 2. The CDR3 DNA follows: TGTGCCAGCAGTTTGGGCGGGAGGGAGTTCTTC. Translated, it gives CASSLGGREFF.

The chain uses TRBV9 and TRBJ1-4; D uncertain. This CDR3 has 15 residues. With 0 bases removed from V and 8 bases from J, the gap between germline ends came to 14 bases. Germline CDR1 is SGDLS and CDR2 is YYNGEE. The CDR3: CASSVGAGPSEKLFF. The CDR3 DNA reads as TGTGCCAGCAGCGTAGGGGCTGGTCCGTCCGAAAAACTGTTTTTT.

The rearrangement uses TRBV28 and TRBJ2-1; 8 positions match TRBD2. The CDR3 loop spans 15 amino acids. Trimming at V came to 2 bases and at J to 6 bases, leaving 6 bases not matched to a gene. Per the germline V gene, CDR1 is MDHEN and CDR2 is SYDVKM. CDR3: CASSLLPGGANEQFF. DNA of the CDR3: TGTGCCAGCAGTTTACTACCCGGGGGGGCCAATGAGCAGTTCTTC.